This TCR beta chain originates from a study of blood T cell repertoires in COVID-19. Study summary: Material from acute and convalescent COVID-19 was sourced from the United States, Italy and Spain. Sources were T cells, B-cell-depleted T cells, or PBMCs; the material itself was cDNA or gDNA.

Regarding this clone: At one end, the junction sequence differs from germline, possibly due to a read error.

The CDR3 runs to 11 residues. Germline CDR1 and CDR2: LGHDT and YNNKEL (reference sequence). As originally analysed: Reference gene primer amplification yielded estimated nucleated cell counts. The table came from immunoSEQ multiplex PCR; TCRdb's copy has only in-frame clones and leaves some out. V, J and clone size were drawn from that table, and D and trimming were deduced from the DNA. The table records tens of thousands of clones, around 86% of them present only once. V usage is TRBV3-1 (or the pseudogene TRBV3-2) and J usage is TRBJ2-7; the match to TRBD1 covers 8 bases. This clonotype was obtained from a human donor with acute or convalescent COVID-19. The donor label of this sample is uncertain. The source material was peripheral blood. Written as DNA, the CDR3 is TGTGCCAGCAGCCAAGGACAGGGGCTTGACTTC. Translating gives CASSQGQGLDF.